Given below is one T cell receptor beta chain in context. What it recognizes is unknown. TCRdb re-derived calls from the RT-PCR reads in MiXCR, one entry per CDR3 protein. The top ten hold 9.5% to 13% of the sample, which has 710,000 or so distinct CDR3 sequences, approximately 15% seen once. The sample originates from a study of response to subunit inactivated influenza vaccine. Points from the study as a whole: T cells newly recruited by each seasonal influenza vaccination are few, the authors suggested.

Specimen: PBMCs from blood, collected 11 to 12 days after vaccination. The clonotype was recovered from a man in his fifties or sixties who received an inactivated influenza vaccine.

The CDR3 coding sequence is TGTGCCAGCAGCGTAGAACAAACCACCGGGGAGCTGTTTTTT. This sequence encodes CASSVEQTTGELFF. This rearrangement joins TRBV9 to TRBJ2-2; no clear D gene. V was shortened by 0 bases and J by 4 bases, with 7 bases between the two germline ends. There are 14 residues in the CDR3. The germline gives CDR1 SGDLS, CDR2 YYNGEE.